This T cell receptor (beta chain) stems from a study of T cell responses to AZD1222 COVID-19 vaccine. General study findings and limits: Baseline seropositivity characterized only a handful of AZD1222 recipients. Females made up more of the donors, who were largely white British, and clonal diversity may have come out too low.

Details on this clone: Its antigen is unknown.

Produced via immunoSEQ multiplex PCR; TCRdb's table is partial and in-frame only. The table shows 94,000 or so clones, with roughly nine tenths occurring only once. CDR1 and CDR2 from the germline V gene are MNHEY and SMNVEV (reference sequence). The CDR3 is made up of 15 amino acids. V lost 5 bases, J lost 2 bases, and 6 bases stayed unmatched. The material was peripheral blood, obtained on day 0 of AZD1222 vaccination. This clonotype was obtained from an adult in good health. The chain recombines TRBV27 with TRBJ2-3; 8 nucleotides match TRBD2. CDR3 coding DNA: TGTGCCAGCAGTCGGGAGGGAGCCTCCACAGATACGCAGTATTTT. Its translation: CASSREGASTDTQYF.